This TCR beta chain was identified during a study of T cell responses to AZD1222 COVID-19 vaccine. This clone was counted a single time. The antigen remains undetermined. Sequencing was performed with immunoSEQ multiplex PCR; in TCRdb, only in-frame clones are kept and a portion is missing. Of about 100,000 clones in the sample, around 90% are singletons; the top ten hold approximately 15%. Notes on the study in general: Donors were chiefly white British, with a greater number of females, and clonal diversity was perhaps underestimated. Spike was spanned by vaccine-associated CD4 TCRs, which were dominant at 160-218 and 743-854. Sampling captured repertoires only after the peak T cell response.

The CDR3 spans 12 residues. With 6 bases removed from V and 5 bases from J, the gap between germline ends came to 8 bases. This TCR was recovered from an adult in good health. Sequences were derived from peripheral blood, sampled on day 0 of AZD1222 vaccination. The V call is TRBV12-3 or TRBV12-4, the J call TRBJ1-5; no clear D gene. CDR3 protein: CASSPGDQPQHF. CDR3 DNA sequence: TGTGCCAGCAGCCCAGGTGATCAGCCCCAGCATTTT.